One and the same sample provided the 21 T cell receptor beta chains below, sequenced in a study of cytomegalovirus exposure and HLA in healthy donors. PCR involved 60 Vbeta and 13 Jbeta primers. Profiled with immunoSEQ multiplex PCR; TCRdb holds only in-frame clones, not every one. Of 150,000 to 200,000 clones listed, about four fifths are singletons. The specimen was PBMCs. Source of these receptors: a woman between 18 and 30 years old in good health and CMV-seronegative.

V and J are TRBV30 and TRBJ2-7; D perhaps matches TRBD2 (5 bases). The CDR3 sequence is 13 residues long. V was trimmed by 5 bases and J by 7 bases, leaving 18 bases between them. Per the germline V gene, CDR1 is GTSNPN and CDR2 is SVGIG (reference sequence). This chain's CDR3 is CAWATSGWEEQYF. Written as DNA, the CDR3 is TGTGCCTGGGCGACCTCGGGATGGGAGGAGCAGTACTTC.

The chain couples TRBV18 to TRBJ2-7, with 9 bases fitting TRBD1. Germline V gives CDR1 KGHSH, CDR2 LQKENI. Unmatched junction bases numbered 4, after V lost 4 bases and J lost 0 bases. CDR3 size: 15 residues. As DNA, the CDR3 is TGTGCCAGCTCACAGGGACAGGGACTCTCCTACGAGCAGTACTTC. This sequence encodes CASSQGQGLSYEQYF.

The rearrangement uses TRBV5-5 and TRBJ2-5; 9 positions agree with TRBD1. Germline V CDR1 and CDR2: SGHKS, YYEKEE (reference sequence). This CDR3 region has 14 residues. V shed 4 bases, J shed 5 bases, and the junction held 6 bases outside the gene matches. The CDR3 sequence is CASSLGTGYETQYF. Written as DNA, the CDR3 is TGTGCCAGCAGCCTAGGGACAGGGTATGAGACCCAGTACTTC.

The CDR3 spells CASSLRNRVVSYGYTF. In DNA form, the CDR3 reads TGTGCCAGCAGCTTAAGGAACAGGGTCGTGAGCTATGGCTACACCTTC. This chain links TRBV7-9 with TRBJ1-2; possibly TRBD1 for D (6 bases). V lost 2 bases and J 4 bases, leaving 17 bases between the germline ends. Germline V lookup: CDR1 SEHNR, CDR2 FQNEAQ (reference sequence). The CDR3 runs 16 residues.

This chain connects TRBV29-1 to TRBJ2-1; 7 bases match TRBD2. Germline V gene data show CDR1 as SQVTM and CDR2 as ANQGSEA. V dropped 4 bases and J dropped 7; count of bases not matched to a gene: 10. This CDR3 region has 14 residues. For the CDR3, the DNA is TGCAGCGTTGCGCCTAGCGGAAGGGGAAATGAGCAGTTCTTC. It is translated as CSVAPSGRGNEQFF.

V gene TRBV27 combines with J gene TRBJ2-7, with D perhaps matching TRBD1 (5 bases). The CDR3 totals 16 residues. Germline V CDR1 and CDR2: MNHEY, SMNVEV (reference sequence). Between the trimmed V and J ends, which lost 6 bases and 1 base, there was a span of 19 bases. The CDR3 protein is CASSTNSGIESYEQYF. The CDR3 DNA reads as TGTGCCAGCAGCACAAATTCAGGGATAGAGTCCTACGAGCAGTACTTC.

J is TRBJ2-7 and V is TRBV5-1; 8 bases agree with TRBD2. Trimming took 4 bases from V and 3 from J; bases not matched to a gene: 3. In germline, CDR1 is SGHRS, CDR2 YFSETQ. The CDR3 has 13 residues. CDR3 in amino acids: CASSPREGYEQYF. CDR3 coding DNA: TGCGCCAGCAGCCCCCGGGAGGGCTACGAGCAGTACTTC.

V is TRBV6-6 and J is TRBJ2-5, with unresolved D. Germline CDR1 MNHNY, CDR2 SVGAGI (reference sequence). Trimming removed 0 bases at V and 5 bases at J, with 4 bases between. This CDR3 region has 12 residues. The CDR3 here is CASSYSGETQYF. The CDR3 DNA is TGTGCCAGCAGTTACTCCGGGGAGACCCAGTACTTC.

The chain joins TRBV5-1 to TRBJ2-3, with 11 bases lining up with TRBD2. This CDR3 contains 15 residues. Germline CDR1 and CDR2: SGHRS and YFSETQ. V was clipped by 4 bases and J by 3 bases; unmatched bases: 4. The CDR3 reads CASSNSGRETDTQYF. In nucleotides, the CDR3 is TGCGCCAGCAGCAATAGCGGGAGGGAGACAGATACGCAGTATTTT. Full variable domain (outside the CDR3, taken from reference TRBV5-1 and TRBJ2-3): KAGVTQTPRYLIKTRGQQVTLSCSPISGHRSVSWYQQTPGQGLQFLFEYFSETQRNKGNFPGRFSGRQFSNSRSEMNVSTLELGDSALYLCASSNSGRETDTQYFGPGTRLTVL.

V usage is TRBV9 and J usage is TRBJ1-5; D unclear. CDR1 is SGDLS, CDR2 YYNGEE, per germline. The CDR3 sequence is 15 residues long. V was cut by 4 bases and J by 0 bases, with 11 bases left in between. This chain's CDR3 is CASSPAGGSNQPQHF. The CDR3 DNA reads as TGTGCCAGCAGCCCAGCGGGAGGTAGCAATCAGCCCCAGCATTTT. The full variable domain, its missing parts supplied by reference TRBV9 and TRBJ1-5, is DSGVTQTPKHLITATGQRVTLRCSPRSGDLSVYWYQQSLDQGLQFLIQYYNGEERAKGNILERFSAQQFPDLHSELNLSSLELGDSALYFCASSPAGGSNQPQHFGDGTRLSIL.

The chain combines TRBV7-2 with TRBJ2-5, with 8 bases fitting TRBD2. The CDR3 contains 18 residues. The germline V gene encodes CDR1 SGHTA and CDR2 FQGNSA. J gave up 5 bases and V 1 base, and 15 bases lay outside the gene matches. CDR3 amino acids: CASSLGASGPKGGETQYF. The CDR3 DNA reads as TGTGCCAGCAGCTTAGGGGCTAGCGGGCCGAAGGGGGGTGAGACCCAGTACTTC.

This clone was recorded once. The rearrangement joins TRBV11-3 to TRBJ2-7; no clear D. This CDR3 is 12 amino acids long. CDR1 and CDR2 from the germline V gene are SGHNT and YENEEA. V was shortened by 0 bases and J by 4 bases, with 4 bases between the two germline ends. The CDR3 here is CASSLDVYEQYF. CDR3 in DNA: TGTGCCAGCAGCTTAGACGTTTACGAGCAGTACTTC.

The chain has TRBV28 and TRBJ1-1, with unresolved D. Trimming pared 6 bases from V and 1 base from J, leaving 12 bases between. The CDR3 contains 14 residues. CDR1 and CDR2 (germline): MDHEN, SYDVKM. This CDR3 is CASSPGGGNTEAFF. The CDR3 DNA follows: TGTGCCAGCAGCCCAGGCGGAGGGAACACTGAAGCTTTCTTT.

The chain uses TRBV5-6 and TRBJ2-5; 8 bases align to TRBD2. This CDR3 has 16 amino acids. In germline, CDR1 is SGHDT, CDR2 YYEEEE. Losses at the gene ends were 1 base for V and 5 bases for J; bases not matched to a gene: 10. CDR3 in amino acids: CASSLIRGRHGETQYF. CDR3 DNA: TGTGCCAGCAGCTTGATCCGCGGGAGGCATGGTGAGACCCAGTACTTC. Looking up the rest from reference TRBV5-6 and TRBJ2-5 gives the full variable domain: DAGVTQSPTHLIKTRGQQVTLRCSPKSGHDTVSWYQQALGQGPQFIFQYYEEEERQRGNFPDRFSGHQFPNYSSELNVNALLLGDSALYLCASSLIRGRHGETQYFGPGTRLLVL.

The rearrangement uses TRBV10-3 and TRBJ2-7; 11 positions agree with TRBD2. The CDR3 totals 15 residues. V was pared by 2 bases and J by 2 bases, with 2 bases of the junction left unmatched. Germline values: CDR1 ENHRY, CDR2 SYGVKD. The CDR3 DNA follows: TGTGCCATCAGTGAGGGGACTAGCGGACCCTACGAGCAGTACTTC. It codes for CAISEGTSGPYEQYF.

The V gene is TRBV28, the J gene TRBJ2-7; D is unresolved. This CDR3 is built from 13 residues. V lost 6 bases and J 3 bases, leaving 12 bases between the germline ends. Germline V gives CDR1 MDHEN, CDR2 SYDVKM. The CDR3 DNA sequence: TGTGCCAGCAGCACCGGTCTTATCTACGAGCAGTACTTC. It encodes CASSTGLIYEQYF. Full variable domain (remainder filled in from reference TRBV28 and TRBJ2-7): DVKVTQSSRYLVKRTGEKVFLECVQDMDHENMFWYRQDPGLGLRLIYFSYDVKMKEKGDIPEGYSVSREKKERFSLILESASTNQTSMYLCASSTGLIYEQYFGPGTRLTVT.

This chain connects TRBV5-4 to TRBJ1-4, with TRBD1 matching 12 bases. The J segment lost 4 bases and the V segment lost 1 base, leaving 8 bases of the junction unmatched. This CDR3 is built from 18 residues. Germline V CDR1 and CDR2: SGHNT, YYREEE (reference sequence). CDR3 residues: CASSLKVGQGAINEKLFF. DNA for the CDR3: TGTGCCAGCAGCTTGAAAGTGGGACAGGGGGCGATTAATGAAAAACTGTTTTTT. The entire variable domain, with the rest obtained from reference TRBV5-4 and TRBJ1-4, is as follows: ETGVTQSPTHLIKTRGQQVTLRCSSQSGHNTVSWYQQALGQGPQFIFQYYREEENGRGNFPPRFSGLQFPNYSSELNVNALELDDSALYLCASSLKVGQGAINEKLFFGSGTQLSVL.

This sequence joins TRBV4-2 and TRBJ2-6, with D hard to call. Looked up from germline, CDR1 is LGHNA and CDR2 is YNFKEQ. V was pared by 1 base and J by 0 bases, with 7 bases between. This CDR3 comprises 16 residues. DNA for the CDR3: TGTGCCAGCAGCCAAGGACACGTCTCTGGGGCCAACGTCCTGACTTTC. It encodes CASSQGHVSGANVLTF.

This clone has a single count. J is TRBJ2-5 and V is TRBV28, with TRBD2 as a possible D gene (6 bases). The germline V gene encodes CDR1 MDHEN and CDR2 SYDVKM. The CDR3 has 14 residues. V lost 2 bases, J lost 5 bases, and 12 bases lay in between. CDR3 protein: CASSLGGAWETQYF. The CDR3 nucleotides are TGTGCCAGCAGTTTAGGCGGGGCGTGGGAGACCCAGTACTTC.

This chain connects TRBV6-1 to TRBJ2-7; D possibly corresponds to TRBD1 (5 bases). The assigned J gene may be wrong: the sequence end matches TRBJ2-1 better. Germline values: CDR1 MNHNS, CDR2 SASEGT. The CDR3 loop spans 13 amino acids. DNA of the CDR3: TGTGCCAGCAGTGAGCTTAGGGGTAATGAGCAGTTCTTC. Translating it yields CASSELRGNEQFF.

Of note for this clone: Other DNA sequences in this specimen translate into the identical CDR3. The chain is built from TRBV18 and TRBJ2-1; maybe TRBD2 (6 bases). CDR1 KGHSH and CDR2 LQKENI come from the germline V gene. CDR3 length equals 12 residues. V dropped 3 bases and J dropped 10 bases, with 10 bases sitting between them. The CDR3 DNA is TGTGCCAGCTCACCGCAGGGAGGAGAGCAGTTCTTC. Amino acids: CASSPQGGEQFF.